This section outlines one TCR beta chain sequence together with its context. Its antigen is unknown. The data originate from a study of CD8+ T cells in alopecia areata. Study findings and constraints: Scalp lesions, especially in alopecia totalis/universalis, had higher clonality than normal scalp. Normal skin's resident alphabeta T cells are sequenced alongside lesional scalp T cells. Scalp clonality and expanded CD8+ clones among the top 100 fell significantly with tofacitinib.

It was cDNA, reverse transcribed from extracted RNA, that served as the sequencing template. Repertoires were generated with immunoSEQ multiplex PCR, while TCRdb's copy carries only in-frame clones and drops some. The data show about 290,000 clones, with 55% to 75% seen just once and less than 2% held by the top ten. Treatment of the sample: oral pan-JAK inhibitor, 5-10 mg twice daily. Germline V gene data show CDR1 as MNHEY and CDR2 as SMNVEV (reference sequence). The V end was cut by 5 bases, the J end by 0 bases, with 10 bases between. The CDR3 sequence is 14 residues long. Material: CD4+ T cells sorted from blood, obtained at week 24, from a patient treated with tofacitinib. This receptor was identified in a human donor with alopecia areata. The chain has TRBV27 and TRBJ1-2; D gene ambiguous. Here the CDR3 reads CASSPYRANYGYTF. CDR3 DNA: TGTGCCAGCAGTCCGTATCGTGCTAACTATGGCTACACCTTC.